This T cell receptor (beta chain) came from a study of cytomegalovirus exposure and HLA in healthy donors. Regarding the study as a whole: DRB1 showed the most TCR associations and HLA-C the fewest in a later analysis, as rates varied by HLA locus. Among immune exposure information, only CMV serostatus was available. Follow-up analysis seemed to connect common viral pathogens with several of the most significant clusters identified.

Germline lookup yields CDR1 LGHNA and CDR2 YSLEER. V was cut by 3 bases and J by 7 bases, with 6 bases left in between. The CDR3 extends over 11 amino acids. A note on this clone: The target antigen is unknown.

Primers for the PCR totalled 60 Vbeta and 13 Jbeta. Repertoires were generated with immunoSEQ multiplex PCR, while TCRdb's copy carries only in-frame clones and drops some. The sample contains 60,000 to 75,000 clones, less than 80% of which appear only once. Each donor was healthy, and each was a bone marrow donor. The sequenced sample consisted of PBMCs. J is TRBJ2-5 and V is TRBV4-3; D might be TRBD2 (6 bases). This clonotype originated in a woman in her forties or fifties in good health and CMV-seronegative. This chain's CDR3 is CASSQGGTQYF. The CDR3 DNA reads as TGCGCCAGCAGCCAGGGGGGGACCCAGTACTTC.